The 25 T cell receptor beta chains presented below share a single source sample, sequenced in a study of T cell repertoires in cytomegalovirus infection. In TCRdb, the reads were re-called with MiXCR into one record per CDR3 protein. The sample includes around 110,000 distinct CDR3 sequences, around 9.1% of them seen just once. No antigen has been assigned to these receptors. Sequencing was done on a sample of PBMCs, sequenced either directly or after in vitro stimulation (not recorded which). These receptors were collected from a human donor in good health (CMV status not recorded). Some clones in this sample may be carry-over from other donors' samples.

This clonotype appeared many times. CDR3 in amino acids: CASRLDSDHNEQFF. DNA of the CDR3: TGTGCCAGCAGGCTGGACAGTGACCACAATGAGCAGTTCTTC. The V and J genes are TRBV5-4 and TRBJ2-1, with a weak D call TRBD1 (6 bases). V dropped 5 bases and J dropped 5 bases, with 14 bases sitting between them. CDR3 length: 14 amino acids. Germline V gives CDR1 SGHNT, CDR2 YYREEE (reference sequence).

This clonotype showed up many times. One junction end disagrees with the germline gene, perhaps due to a read error. This rearrangement joins TRBV7-9 to TRBJ1-5; 8 bases map to TRBD1. Germline V gene sequence: CDR1 SEHNR, CDR2 FQNEAQ (reference sequence). The CDR3 extends over 14 amino acids. The CDR3 reads CASSLGQGGQPQHF. For the CDR3, the DNA is TGTGCCAGCAGTTTAGGACAGGGAGGTCAGCCCCAGCATTTT.

This clonotype has a count of ten or more. The chain couples TRBV5-1 to TRBJ2-1, with no clear D. The V gene's germline CDR1 is SGHRS and CDR2 YFSETQ. This CDR3 comprises 15 residues. V was clipped by 3 bases and J by 0 bases, with 10 bases between them. The CDR3 here is CASSSPQSSYNEQFF. Here the CDR3 DNA reads TGCGCCAGCAGCTCCCCCCAAAGCTCCTACAATGAGCAGTTCTTC. Full variable domain (rest looked up from reference TRBV5-1 and TRBJ2-1): KAGVTQTPRYLIKTRGQQVTLSCSPISGHRSVSWYQQTPGQGLQFLFEYFSETQRNKGNFPGRFSGRQFSNSRSEMNVSTLELGDSALYLCASSSPQSSYNEQFFGPGTRLTVL.

The chain's CDR3 is CASSTAVWKNTDTQYF. The CDR3, as DNA: TGTGCCAGCAGCACTGCGGTCTGGAAGAACACAGATACGCAGTATTTT. This rearrangement joins TRBV6-2 or TRBV6-3 to TRBJ2-3; D ambiguous. Deletions cut 6 bases from V and 2 bases from J, with 18 bases between. The CDR3 loop spans 16 amino acids. The germline gives CDR1 MNHEY, CDR2 SVGEGT.

On this clonotype itself: A junction boundary mismatches the germline segment, possibly from a read error. The V and J genes are TRBV28 and TRBJ2-3; 9 positions match TRBD2. Per the germline V gene, CDR1 is MDHEN and CDR2 is SYDVKM. This CDR3 contains 14 residues. The CDR3 bases are TGTTCCAGCACCACTAGCGGGCTCACAGATACGCAGTCTTTT. This sequence encodes CSSTTSGLTDTQSF.

The sample holds a few counts of this clonotype. The genes are TRBV24-1 and TRBJ2-2; no definite D call. Trimming stripped 3 bases from V and 3 bases from J, with 4 bases between. The CDR3 is 13 residues long. Germline V gene lookup returns CDR1 KGHDR and CDR2 SFDVKD. CDR3 region: CATSDPDTGELFF. The CDR3 nucleotides are TGTGCCACCAGTGATCCTGACACCGGGGAGCTGTTTTTT.

The chain uses TRBV5-4 and TRBJ2-5, with D unresolved. Trimming stripped 3 bases from V and 5 bases from J, with 11 bases between. The germline gives CDR1 SGHNT, CDR2 YYREEE (reference sequence). This CDR3 is 13 amino acids long. The CDR3 loop reads CASSSPGRETQYF. DNA of the CDR3: TGTGCCAGCAGCTCCCCCGGACGGGAGACCCAGTACTTC.

This clonotype was detected ten times or more. The chain is built from TRBV7-2 and TRBJ1-2, with a tentative D call TRBD1 (5 bases). Germline CDR1 is SGHTA and CDR2 is FQGNSA. V lost 1 base and J 2 bases, leaving 11 bases between the germline ends. This CDR3 contains 15 residues. The CDR3 DNA follows: TGTGCCAGCAGCTTAGTGGGGCAGCTAAACTATGGCTACACCTTC. It encodes CASSLVGQLNYGYTF. The entire variable domain, with the rest obtained from reference TRBV7-2 and TRBJ1-2, is as follows: GAGVSQSPSNKVTEKGKDVELRCDPISGHTALYWYRQSLGQGLEFLIYFQGNSAPDKSGLPSDRFSAERTGGSVSTLTIQRTQQEDSAVYLCASSLVGQLNYGYTFGSGTRLTVV.

This clonotype was observed at least ten times. This rearrangement joins TRBV7-2 to TRBJ2-1; possibly TRBD2 for D (6 bases). The CDR3 covers 14 residues. The V and J ends lost 4 bases and 7 bases respectively, with 14 bases between them. Germline V lookup: CDR1 SGHTA, CDR2 FQGNSA. The CDR3 sequence: CASSSYFSGNEQFF. CDR3 sequence (DNA): TGTGCCAGCAGCTCCTATTTTAGCGGTAATGAGCAGTTCTTC. The full variable domain, with the rest looked up from reference TRBV7-2 and TRBJ2-1, is GAGVSQSPSNKVTEKGKDVELRCDPISGHTALYWYRQSLGQGLEFLIYFQGNSAPDKSGLPSDRFSAERTGGSVSTLTIQRTQQEDSAVYLCASSSYFSGNEQFFGPGTRLTVL.

V and J are TRBV7-6 and TRBJ1-1; D is unclear. This CDR3 region has 13 residues. Between the trimmed V and J ends, which lost 3 bases and 8 bases, there was a span of 13 bases. Germline V gives CDR1 SGHVS, CDR2 FNYEAQ. CDR3 protein: CASSFPQVREAFF. The CDR3 region has the DNA TGTGCCAGCAGCTTCCCGCAGGTCAGAGAAGCTTTCTTT.

This clonotype was recorded many times. This chain connects TRBV28 to TRBJ1-1; D ambiguous. Germline V gives CDR1 MDHEN, CDR2 SYDVKM. V gave up 6 bases and J gave up 1 base, with 12 bases separating them. This CDR3 contains 14 residues. CDR3 sequence: CASRHLQRNTEAFF. Written as DNA, the CDR3 is TGTGCCAGCAGACACCTCCAAAGGAACACTGAAGCTTTCTTT.

This clonotype was observed at least ten times. The chain carries TRBV5-6 and TRBJ1-1; D not certain. CDR3 size: 13 residues. Trimming pared 1 base from V and 1 base from J, leaving 5 bases between. Germline-derived CDR1 and CDR2 are SGHDT and YYEEEE. CDR3 loop: CASSLTWNTEAFF. The CDR3 DNA sequence: TGTGCCAGCAGCTTGACATGGAACACTGAAGCTTTCTTT. The entire variable domain, with the rest obtained from reference TRBV5-6 and TRBJ1-1, is as follows: DAGVTQSPTHLIKTRGQQVTLRCSPKSGHDTVSWYQQALGQGPQFIFQYYEEEERQRGNFPDRFSGHQFPNYSSELNVNALLLGDSALYLCASSLTWNTEAFFGQGTRLTVV.

In nucleotides, the CDR3 is TGTGCCAGCAGTTTCTCAGGATACGAGCAGTACTTC. Its translation: CASSFSGYEQYF. The chain combines TRBV28 with TRBJ2-7; no reliable D call. This CDR3 region has 12 residues. With 3 bases removed from V and 4 bases from J, the gap between germline ends came to 7 bases. Per germline, CDR1 MDHEN and CDR2 SYDVKM.

Ten or more counts support this clonotype. V usage is TRBV7-9 and J usage is TRBJ2-5, with 7 bases matching TRBD2. This CDR3 region has 14 residues. The V and J ends lost 6 bases and 1 base, in that order; junction bases with no gene match: 5. CDR1 is SEHNR, CDR2 FQNEAQ, per germline (reference sequence). The CDR3 region is CASRPSGSQETQYF. The CDR3 DNA reads TGTGCCAGCAGGCCTAGCGGATCCCAAGAGACCCAGTACTTC.

This clonotype has ten or more counts. This chain links TRBV7-2 with TRBJ2-5; 8 bases are shared with TRBD1. Germline CDR1 reads SGHTA; CDR2 reads FQGNSA. The CDR3 contains 15 residues. Losses at the gene ends were 2 bases for V and 5 bases for J; bases not matched to a gene: 7. CDR3: CASSLPGTGRETQYF. The CDR3 nucleotides are TGTGCCAGCAGCTTACCCGGGACAGGCAGGGAGACCCAGTACTTC.

This clonotype was found many times. The gene calls are TRBV11-2 and TRBJ2-3; D gene ambiguous. Germline values: CDR1 SGHAT, CDR2 FQNNGV. The CDR3 covers 13 residues. Trimming took 5 bases from V and 4 from J, leaving 10 bases between them. Here the CDR3 DNA reads TGTGCCAGCAGCCTCGTACGGGCAGATACGCAGTATTTT. This codes for CASSLVRADTQYF.

This clonotype has more than one count but fewer than ten. The chain combines TRBV3-1 with TRBJ2-3; 7 nucleotides match TRBD2. Germline V gives CDR1 LGHDT, CDR2 YNNKEL (reference sequence). This CDR3 is 16 amino acids long. V was pared by 1 base and J by 4 bases, with 8 bases of the junction left unmatched. The CDR3 region has the DNA TGTGCCAGCAGCCAAGCGGGAGGTGCCTTTGCAGATACGCAGTATTTT. This sequence encodes CASSQAGGAFADTQYF.

The chain has TRBV12-3 or TRBV12-4 and TRBJ2-2; D may be TRBD1 (5 bases). V was clipped by 3 bases and J by 5 bases, with 25 bases between them. The CDR3 covers 19 residues. CDR3 in DNA: TGTGCCAGCAGTTTTATGTCCATGCTTAGGGGCGTGAGTACCGGGGAGCTGTTTTTT. Its translation: CASSFMSMLRGVSTGELFF.

Ten or more counts support this clonotype. This chain links TRBV6-6 with TRBJ1-3, with D possibly being TRBD1 (6 bases). V lost 7 bases and J 1 base, leaving 17 bases between the germline ends. The CDR3 has 16 residues. CDR1 is MNHNY and CDR2 is SVGAGI in the germline V gene (reference sequence). The CDR3: CASTGTWLPSGNTIYF. The CDR3 DNA reads as TGTGCCAGCACCGGGACATGGTTGCCGTCTGGAAACACCATATATTTT.

The rearrangement links TRBV28 to TRBJ1-6; D is unclear. Per germline, CDR1 MDHEN and CDR2 SYDVKM. The CDR3 is 15 residues long. Trimming cost V 5 bases and J 1 base, with 9 bases left between them. CDR3 residues: CASSLTVSYNSPLHF. In DNA form, the CDR3 reads TGTGCCAGCAGTCTAACAGTTTCCTATAATTCACCCCTCCACTTT.

The rearrangement uses TRBV19 and TRBJ2-1; perhaps TRBD2 as D (5 bases). Germline lookup yields CDR1 LNHDA and CDR2 SQIVND (reference sequence). The CDR3 totals 14 residues. V dropped 5 bases and J dropped 4 bases, with 12 bases sitting between them. The CDR3 DNA reads as TGTGCCAGTAGTGGTGGCGGGCAATACAATGAGCAGTTCTTC. Translation gives CASSGGGQYNEQFF.

This clonotype was counted many times. The chain has TRBV7-8 and TRBJ2-1; maybe TRBD2 (5 bases). Germline V CDR1 and CDR2: SGHVS, FQNEAQ. This CDR3 has 11 amino acids. Trimming cost V 7 bases and J 9 bases, with 10 bases left between them. The DNA of the CDR3 is TGTGCCAGCACGACTACGGGTGAGCAGTTCTTC. It yields the protein CASTTTGEQFF. Filled out from reference TRBV7-8 and TRBJ2-1, the complete variable domain reads GAGVSQSPRYKVAKRGQDVALRCDPISGHVSLFWYQQALGQGPEFLTYFQNEAQLDKSGLPSDRFFAERPEGSVSTLKIQRTQQEDSAVYLCASTTTGEQFFGPGTRLTVL.

This clonotype was seen repeatedly, ten times or more. The V gene is TRBV7-8, the J gene TRBJ1-2; D unresolved. Germline assignment: CDR1 SGHVS and CDR2 FQNEAQ. Trimming cost V 1 base and J 6 bases, with 18 bases left between them. The CDR3 has 16 amino acids. The CDR3 bases are TGTGCCAGCAGCTTAGTTTTCTTGGCGGGTTCTGATGGCTACACCTTC. Its translation is CASSLVFLAGSDGYTF.

There are a few counts of this clonotype. The chain joins TRBV6-5 to TRBJ1-1; 7 bases fit TRBD1. Germline loops: CDR1 MNHEY, CDR2 SVGAGI. The CDR3 consists of 14 residues. The junction had 3 bases not matched to a gene; V was cut back by 0 bases and J by 5 bases. As DNA, the CDR3 is TGTGCCAGCAGTTACTCGAGGGGGCCGACTGAAGCTTTCTTT. This encodes CASSYSRGPTEAFF.

This clonotype has at least ten counts. This rearrangement joins TRBV12-3 or TRBV12-4 to TRBJ1-1; the match to TRBD1 covers 9 bases. V was clipped by 6 bases and J by 6 bases; unmatched bases: 2. The length of the CDR3 is 12 residues. The DNA of the CDR3 is TGTGCCAGCAGGACAGGGGGACCTGAAGCTTTCTTT. Its protein is CASRTGGPEAFF.